A single sample is the source of the 19 T cell receptor beta chains below, sequenced in a study of cytomegalovirus exposure and HLA in healthy donors. In the PCR, 60 Vbeta and 13 Jbeta primers were used. Clones were sequenced by immunoSEQ multiplex PCR, and TCRdb holds only the in-frame ones, with some missing. The repertoire holds about 170,000 clones, with around 72% as singletons. Input material: PBMCs. Receptor source: a man aged 35 to 55 in good health and CMV-seropositive.

This chain uses TRBV9 with TRBJ1-1, with D possibly being TRBD1 (6 bases). This CDR3 contains 16 residues. From germline, CDR1 is SGDLS and CDR2 YYNGEE. V was pared by 1 base and J by 1 base, with 14 bases between. CDR3 in amino acids: CASSVWAGEGNTEAFF. The CDR3 DNA is TGTGCCAGCAGCGTATGGGCAGGGGAAGGGAACACTGAAGCTTTCTTT. Using reference TRBV9 and TRBJ1-1 for the parts outside the CDR3, the full variable domain is DSGVTQTPKHLITATGQRVTLRCSPRSGDLSVYWYQQSLDQGLQFLIQYYNGEERAKGNILERFSAQQFPDLHSELNLSSLELGDSALYFCASSVWAGEGNTEAFFGQGTRLTVV.

This clone has just a few counts. The V gene is TRBV19, the J gene TRBJ2-5; TRBD1 agrees at 7 bases. This CDR3 is 15 amino acids long. Germline CDR1 reads LNHDA; CDR2 reads SQIVND (reference sequence). Trimming took 5 bases from V and 1 from J; bases not matched to a gene: 7. Here the CDR3 reads CASSGTDRLQETQYF. The DNA for the CDR3 is TGTGCCAGTAGTGGCACGGACAGGCTCCAAGAGACCCAGTACTTC.

The chain carries TRBV5-5 and TRBJ2-1, with TRBD1 as a possible D gene (5 bases). The germline V and J ends were trimmed by 2 bases and 4 bases, with 13 bases remaining between them. Germline V gene sequence: CDR1 SGHKS, CDR2 YYEKEE (reference sequence). The CDR3 covers 15 residues. This chain's CDR3 is CASSLGPGKYNEQFF. The DNA of the CDR3 is TGTGCCAGCAGCTTAGGCCCAGGGAAATACAATGAGCAGTTCTTC.

The chain employs TRBV9 and TRBJ2-5; 10 nucleotides align to TRBD1. CDR1 and CDR2 (germline): SGDLS, YYNGEE. CDR3 length: 16 amino acids. Trimming at V came to 2 bases and at J to 4 bases, leaving 8 bases not matched to a gene. CDR3 nucleotide sequence: TGTGCCAGCAGCGTCGAGGGGGACAGGGGTGGAGAGACCCAGTACTTC. This sequence encodes CASSVEGDRGGETQYF.

The gene calls are TRBV7-9 and TRBJ2-5; 7 bases line up with TRBD1. The better agreement between TRBJ2-7 and the DNA end casts doubt on the J call. Germline V gene lookup returns CDR1 SEHNR and CDR2 FQNEAQ (reference sequence). The CDR3 totals 16 residues. The CDR3 DNA reads as TGTGCCAGCAGCCCCCCAACAGGGGTCCCTTTCAACGAGCAGTACTTC. Translated: CASSPPTGVPFNEQYF.

V and J are TRBV4-2 and TRBJ2-7; a possible D gene is TRBD1 (5 bases). Per germline, CDR1 LGHNA and CDR2 YNFKEQ. Trimming removed 1 base at V and 0 bases at J, with 10 bases between. The CDR3 runs 15 residues. The CDR3 DNA reads TGTGCCAGCAGCCAAGGGGGCACTCTCTCCTACGAGCAGTACTTC. Protein product: CASSQGGTLSYEQYF.

This sequence joins TRBV4-2 and TRBJ2-3; 11 bases are a match to TRBD2. The V gene's germline CDR1 is LGHNA and CDR2 YNFKEQ. Trimming cost V 1 base and J 1 base; bases outside gene matches: 10. The CDR3 sequence is 19 residues long. The CDR3: CASSQGLAGHFVGTDTQYF. The CDR3 coding sequence is TGTGCCAGCAGCCAAGGACTAGCGGGACACTTTGTAGGCACAGATACGCAGTATTTT.

The gene calls are TRBV23-1 and TRBJ1-6; 9 bases fit TRBD1. TRBV23-1 has ORF status, its function being uncertain. This CDR3 region has 17 residues. Trimming took 2 bases from V and 9 from J; bases not matched to a gene: 11. CDR3 region: CASSQRDRAQIFSPLHF. The CDR3 DNA reads TGCGCCAGCAGTCAAAGGGACAGGGCCCAGATTTTTTCACCCCTCCACTTT.

The chain employs TRBV11-2 and TRBJ1-6; D is possibly TRBD1 (6 bases). The length of the CDR3 is 16 residues. CDR1 is SGHAT and CDR2 is FQNNGV in the germline V gene. Trimming stripped 1 base from V and 6 bases from J, with 13 bases between. The CDR3 loop reads CASSLARWTVNSPLHF. The CDR3 nucleotides are TGTGCCAGCAGCTTAGCGAGATGGACAGTTAATTCACCCCTCCACTTT.

The chain employs TRBV5-1 and TRBJ2-7; 8 bases are a match to TRBD1. Trimming took 4 bases from V and 6 from J; bases not matched to a gene: 6. Germline CDR1 reads SGHRS; CDR2 reads YFSETQ. The CDR3 runs 13 residues. The CDR3 DNA reads TGCGCCAGCAGCCCAAGGACAGGGACCGAGCAGTACTTC. This gives the protein CASSPRTGTEQYF.

The genes are TRBV7-8 and TRBJ1-2; a possible D gene is TRBD1 (6 bases). The germline CDR1 and CDR2 sequences are SGHVS and FQNEAQ. The CDR3 consists of 15 residues. V was shortened by 5 bases and J by 2 bases, with 15 bases between the two germline ends. In DNA, the CDR3 is TGTGCCAGCAGCCTAACATCGGACAGAAACTATGGCTACACCTTC. Translation gives CASSLTSDRNYGYTF.

The V gene is TRBV12-5, the J gene TRBJ2-7, with D unresolved. CDR3 length equals 13 residues. V shed 6 bases and J shed 0 bases, with 9 bases lying between them. The V gene's germline CDR1 is LGHNT and CDR2 FRNRAP. The CDR3 bases are TGTGCTAGTGGCCGCGACATCTCCTACGAGCAGTACTTC. Amino acids: CASGRDISYEQYF.

The chain couples TRBV10-3 to TRBJ2-3, with 8 nucleotides matching TRBD2. The CDR3 totals 16 residues. The V gene's germline CDR1 is ENHRY and CDR2 SYGVKD. Losses at the gene ends were 6 bases for V and 0 bases for J; bases not matched to a gene: 8. The CDR3 nucleotides are TGTGCCATCAGGAGTAGCGGGAACACTAGCACAGATACGCAGTATTTT. This sequence encodes CAIRSSGNTSTDTQYF.

This clone was detected only a few times. J is TRBJ1-1 and V is TRBV4-3, with D maybe TRBD1 (5 bases). The CDR3 runs to 15 residues. CDR1 is LGHNA, CDR2 YSLEER, per germline. Trimming removed 4 bases at V and 0 bases at J, with 12 bases between. The CDR3 nucleotides are TGCGCCAGCAGCCGGGGGACTACTATGAACACTGAAGCTTTCTTT. Translated, it gives CASSRGTTMNTEAFF.

The chain carries TRBV5-1 and TRBJ2-6; no clear D. The CDR3 extends over 15 amino acids. The V end was cut by 7 bases, the J end by 0 bases, with 11 bases between. Per the germline V gene, CDR1 is SGHRS and CDR2 is YFSETQ. The CDR3 nucleotides are TGCGCCAGCGGCGCAGGAATCTCTGGGGCCAACGTCCTGACTTTC. It codes for CASGAGISGANVLTF.

The chain couples TRBV10-3 to TRBJ1-1; D is perhaps TRBD1 (6 bases). V shed 6 bases and J shed 0 bases, with 14 bases lying between them. The germline CDR1 and CDR2 sequences are ENHRY and SYGVKD. The CDR3 is 15 amino acids. The CDR3 bases are TGTGCCATCAGGGCCGGGACAATAATGAACACTGAAGCTTTCTTT. Translated: CAIRAGTIMNTEAFF.

The CDR3 is CASGWDRKISPLHF. CDR3 bases: TGTGCTAGTGGTTGGGACAGGAAAATTTCGCCCCTCCACTTT. This sequence joins TRBV12-5 and TRBJ1-6; 8 bases fit TRBD1. The CDR3 has 14 residues. The germline CDR1 and CDR2 sequences are LGHNT and FRNRAP. Trimming cost V 4 bases and J 13 bases; bases outside gene matches: 9.

This chain connects TRBV15 to TRBJ1-1; the match to TRBD1 covers 12 bases. The V and J ends lost 1 base and 8 bases, in that order; junction bases with no gene match: 20. From germline, CDR1 is LNHNV and CDR2 YYDKDF (reference sequence). The CDR3 has 20 residues. The chain's CDR3 is CATSRGGTGGRLTPGWEAFF. Here the CDR3 DNA reads TGTGCCACCAGCAGAGGGGGGACAGGGGGCAGATTGACGCCCGGTTGGGAAGCTTTCTTT.

The genes are TRBV6-6 and TRBJ1-1, with 7 bases matching TRBD1. V lost 2 bases and J lost 3; bases outside the gene matches: 3. Germline V gene sequence: CDR1 MNHNY, CDR2 SVGAGI (reference sequence). CDR3 length equals 14 residues. In DNA form, the CDR3 reads TGTGCCAGCAGTTACCCCGACAGGGACACTGAAGCTTTCTTT. Protein product: CASSYPDRDTEAFF.